This T cell receptor beta chain was sequenced in a study of CD8+ T cells in alopecia areata. Documented treatment: oral pan-JAK inhibitor, 5-10 mg twice daily. Following RNA extraction, reverse transcription yielded cDNA that acted as the sequencing template. The method was immunoSEQ multiplex PCR; TCRdb's version includes in-frame clones alone and lacks a portion of them. The table records approximately 210,000 clones, approximately 47% of them present only once. The study, taken as a whole, reports: Persistence in scalp and blood during tofacitinib was observed for many expanded lesional clones.

Remarks on this clone: No antigen is known for it.

Trimming pared 1 base from V and 1 base from J, leaving 17 bases between. This CDR3 has 17 amino acids. Germline V gene lookup returns CDR1 SQVTM and CDR2 ANQGSEA. The rearrangement links TRBV29-1 to TRBJ2-1; tentative D call: TRBD2 (6 bases). The sequence came from a human donor with alopecia areata. Sequenced material: CD4+ T cells sorted from blood, taken at approximately week 37, from a patient treated with tofacitinib. In DNA form, the CDR3 reads TGCAGCGTTGAAGGCAGGGTAGGTGCGGGATCCTACAATGAGCAGTTCTTC. Protein: CSVEGRVGAGSYNEQFF.